This T cell receptor beta chain was sequenced in a study of shared clonotypes between healthy human individuals. Study-wide results and limits: Clonotype sharing among donors was thought likely to change with sequencing depth. Tissues were not sampled, only blood, and their repertoires likely differ.

The V end was cut by 6 bases, the J end by 2 bases, with 10 bases between. This CDR3 is built from 13 residues. Germline V gene data show CDR1 as SQVTM and CDR2 as ANQGSEA. For this clone: Its antigen is still unknown.

CD45RO negativity and positive selection for CCR7 defined naive CD8 cells, a population that excluded terminally differentiated effector memory CD45RA+ cells. Within Nashville, Tennessee resided all donors, each a Caucasian adult. Only in-frame clones appear in the TCRdb table, and some are missing; sequencing was by immunoSEQ multiplex PCR. The sample lists some 1,900,000 clones; approximately 94% were seen once. This clonotype was obtained from a man younger than 35 in good health. The genes are TRBV29-1 and TRBJ2-2; perhaps D is TRBD1 or TRBD2 (5 bases each). Input material: naive CD8+ T cells sorted from blood. CDR3 residues: CSVRDPNTGELFF. CDR3 coding DNA: TGCAGCGTAAGGGACCCCAACACCGGGGAGCTGTTTTTT.